This T cell receptor beta chain came from a study of control samples from healthy donors and cancer patients. The sample holds one count of this clone. Assay: immunoSEQ multiplex PCR; the TCRdb copy retains only in-frame clones and omits some. The sample records about 130,000 clones, about nine tenths being singletons. Unmatched junction bases numbered 5, after V lost 3 bases and J lost 10 bases. This CDR3 contains 13 residues. From germline, CDR1 is KGHDR and CDR2 SFDVKD. The gene calls are TRBV24-1 and TRBJ2-1; 7 bases match TRBD2. The clonotype originates from a man aged 35-49 years in good health. Material for sequencing was blood. CDR3 nucleotide sequence: TGTGCCACCAGTGATCCTGGGCGGGGGGAGCAGTTCTTC. Translated: CATSDPGRGEQFF.